Presented here are 14 T cell receptor beta chains from one specimen sequenced in a study of shared clonotypes between healthy human individuals. The repertoire was sequenced with immunoSEQ multiplex PCR; TCRdb's copy has only in-frame clones and lacks some. The sample consists of about 460,000 clones, around 77% of them appearing once. The sample consisted of PBMCs. The receptors were sampled from a woman between 40 and 50 years old in good health. Some clones in this sample may be carry-over from other donors' samples.

The gene calls are TRBV5-6 and TRBJ1-3; D is undetermined. Trimming shortened V by 1 base and J by 0 bases, and 8 bases separated the two germline ends. The CDR3 loop spans 15 amino acids. CDR1 and CDR2 from the germline V gene are SGHDT and YYEEEE. In nucleotides, the CDR3 is TGTGCCAGCAGCTTGTACGGAAACTCTGGAAACACCATATATTTT. Translated, it gives CASSLYGNSGNTIYF.

This clone was seen only a few times. V and J are TRBV7-2 and TRBJ1-1; 9 nucleotides align to TRBD1. CDR1 and CDR2 from the germline V gene are SGHTA and FQGNSA. This CDR3 is 16 amino acids long. The V gene end was trimmed by 5 bases and the J gene end by 3 bases; junction bases not matched to a gene: 10. The CDR3 region is CASSGGTGIWDTEAFF. CDR3 nucleotides: TGTGCCAGCAGCGGGGGGACAGGGATATGGGACACTGAAGCTTTCTTT.

This clone occurred a few times. The CDR3, as DNA: TGCGCCAGAATAATGGGGCGGAACACCGGGGAGCTGTTTTTT. Its protein product is CARIMGRNTGELFF. The gene calls are TRBV10-1 and TRBJ2-2; D is perhaps TRBD1 (5 bases). V lost 9 bases, J lost 1 base, and 12 bases lay in between. The CDR3 contains 14 residues. CDR1 and CDR2 from the germline V gene are WNHNN and SYGVQD (reference sequence).

With regard to this clone: It is likely a read error: a sequence one base away is far more abundant. CDR3 protein: CASSLEYSDYTF. CDR3 bases: TGCGCCAGCAGCTTGGAATATAGTGACTACACCTTC. The chain combines TRBV5-1 with TRBJ1-2; D remains unclear. Between the trimmed V and J ends, which lost 0 bases and 10 bases, there was a span of 10 bases. The length of the CDR3 is 12 residues. CDR1 is SGHRS, CDR2 YFSETQ, per germline.

The chain links TRBV27 to TRBJ2-3, with 11 nucleotides matching TRBD1. The CDR3 is 14 amino acids. V shed 6 bases and J 4 bases; nucleotides not matched to a gene: 3. Germline CDR1 and CDR2: MNHEY and SMNVEV (reference sequence). Written as DNA, the CDR3 is TGTGCCAGCAGGGGACAGGGGGGCCCAGATACGCAGTATTTT. This gives the protein CASRGQGGPDTQYF.

This sequence joins TRBV27 and TRBJ1-2; D remains unclear. V gave up 4 bases and J gave up 0 bases, with 12 bases separating them. The CDR3 is made up of 15 amino acids. The germline gives CDR1 MNHEY, CDR2 SMNVEV (reference sequence). CDR3 residues: CASSSRTEANYGYTF. CDR3 DNA sequence: TGTGCCAGCAGTTCTCGGACCGAGGCTAACTATGGCTACACCTTC.

The V call is TRBV29-1, the J call TRBJ2-5; possibly TRBD1 for D (6 bases). The CDR3 covers 13 residues. V lost 8 bases and J 5 bases, leaving 18 bases between the germline ends. Looked up from germline, CDR1 is SQVTM and CDR2 is ANQGSEA. The CDR3 loop is CSSESDRTETQYF. CDR3 bases: TGCAGCTCTGAATCCGACAGGACCGAGACCCAGTACTTC. Full variable domain (rest looked up from reference TRBV29-1 and TRBJ2-5): SAVISQKPSRDICQRGTSLTIQCQVDSQVTMMFWYRQQPGQSLTLIATANQGSEATYESGFVIDKFPISRPNLTFSTLTVSNMSPEDSSIYLCSSESDRTETQYFGPGTRLLVL.

This clone was counted once. The chain combines TRBV30 with TRBJ2-1; TRBD2 matches 11 bases. J was trimmed by 7 bases and V by 4 bases; bases with no gene match: 3. The germline CDR1 and CDR2 sequences are GTSNPN and SVGIG (reference sequence). The CDR3 extends over 13 amino acids. As DNA, the CDR3 is TGTGCCTGGATAGCGGGAGGGCTGAATGAGCAGTTCTTC. Translating it yields CAWIAGGLNEQFF.

Comment on this clone: A far larger clone is off by one base, so a read error is likely. This rearrangement joins TRBV10-2 to TRBJ2-2, with a tentative D call TRBD2 (5 bases). Germline lookup yields CDR1 WSHSY and CDR2 SAAADI. The ends were cut back, 2 bases at V and 5 bases at J, with 9 bases in the middle. The CDR3 is made up of 14 amino acids. The CDR3 DNA sequence: TGCGCCAGCAGTGAGAACGGGGTAACCGGGGAGCTGTTTTTT. Its protein is CASSENGVTGELFF.

The rearrangement links TRBV5-1 to TRBJ2-7; the D gene is possibly TRBD1 (6 bases). The V end lost 4 bases, the J end lost 3 bases, and 11 bases lay between the germline ends. The CDR3 has 13 residues. Germline CDR1 reads SGHRS; CDR2 reads YFSETQ. The CDR3 is CASSPQQGYEQYF. The DNA of the CDR3 is TGCGCCAGCAGCCCACAACAGGGCTACGAGCAGTACTTC.

This clone was seen a few times. The genes are TRBV27 and TRBJ2-5; 10 bases align to TRBD1. The CDR3 is 12 amino acids. Germline trimming cut 5 bases from V and 7 bases from J; bases unmatched to any gene: 1. Looked up from germline, CDR1 is MNHEY and CDR2 is SMNVEV (reference sequence). In DNA, the CDR3 is TGTGCCAGCAGTAGGACAGGGGGGACCCAGTACTTC. As protein: CASSRTGGTQYF.

This clone was recorded once. The V and J genes are TRBV28 and TRBJ2-7; no definite D call. Germline CDR1 is MDHEN and CDR2 is SYDVKM. The CDR3 loop spans 14 amino acids. V was shortened by 2 bases and J by 4 bases, with 12 bases between the two germline ends. DNA for the CDR3: TGTGCCAGCAGTTTACAGGTACCGAGTTACGAGCAGTACTTC. Translating it yields CASSLQVPSYEQYF.

J is TRBJ2-5 and V is TRBV28, with D possibly being TRBD1 or TRBD2 (6 bases each). The end of the DNA fits TRBJ2-7 better, so the J call may be wrong. CDR1 MDHEN and CDR2 SYDVKM come from the germline V gene. The CDR3 runs 13 residues. As DNA, the CDR3 is TGTGCCAGCAGTTTTTGGGGGGCTGGCGAGCAGTACTTC. Its translation is CASSFWGAGEQYF.

This chain connects TRBV28 to TRBJ1-2; tentative D call: TRBD1 (5 bases). Per the germline V gene, CDR1 is MDHEN and CDR2 is SYDVKM. Trimming removed 6 bases from V and 7 bases from J, with 12 bases in between. This CDR3 contains 12 residues. CDR3 bases: TGTGCCAGCAGGGGCAGGGTTGCTGGCTACACCTTC. Amino acids: CASRGRVAGYTF.